This entry lists 4 T cell receptor beta chains sequenced from one sample in a study of blood T cells in healthy people across ages. Then a second PCR, running about 6 to 12 cycles, was carried out with a sample-barcoded 5' primer and a J-beta primer mix. A single record per CDR3 protein comes from TCRdb applying MiXCR to the 5' RACE reads. The sample has hundreds of thousands of distinct CDR3 sequences, about 20% seen once. What was sequenced was blood. These receptors were obtained from a man between 65 and 85 years old in good health.

This clonotype was seen a few times. The V and J genes are TRBV7-9 and TRBJ2-3; D possibly uses TRBD1 or TRBD2 (5 bases each). The V gene lost 3 bases and the J gene lost 4 bases, with 14 bases spanning the gap. CDR3 length: 15 residues. Germline CDR1 is SEHNR and CDR2 is FQNEAQ (reference sequence). The CDR3 sequence is CASSLDGGRADTQYF. The DNA of the CDR3 is TGTGCCAGCAGCTTGGATGGGGGACGGGCAGATACGCAGTATTTT.

This clonotype occurred once. The rearrangement links TRBV2 to TRBJ2-3, with a weak D call TRBD2 (6 bases). The CDR3 covers 15 residues. The germline V gene has CDR1 SNHLY and CDR2 FYNNEI. V was cut by 9 bases and J by 1 base, with 17 bases left in between. The CDR3 region has the DNA TGTGCCAGTTCGAAACGGGACTTGGGCACAGATACGCAGTATTTT. Its translation: CASSKRDLGTDTQYF.

The chain couples TRBV11-2 to TRBJ1-1; no reliable D call. This CDR3 contains 15 residues. The V gene lost 1 base and the J gene lost 1 base, with 10 bases spanning the gap. CDR1 is SGHAT and CDR2 is FQNNGV in the germline V gene. As DNA, the CDR3 is TGTGCCAGCAGCTTAGGAGGACGGCCGAACACTGAAGCTTTCTTT. This encodes CASSLGGRPNTEAFF.

This clonotype was counted a few times. The V gene is TRBV20-1, the J gene TRBJ1-2; D remains unclear. V lost 1 base, J lost 4 bases, and 16 bases lay in between. Looked up from germline, CDR1 is DFQATT and CDR2 is SNEGSKA (reference sequence). The CDR3 runs to 15 residues. In DNA form, the CDR3 reads TGCAGTGCTAGAGGAGCGTGGGTATTGCGCTATGGCTACACCTTC. This codes for CSARGAWVLRYGYTF.